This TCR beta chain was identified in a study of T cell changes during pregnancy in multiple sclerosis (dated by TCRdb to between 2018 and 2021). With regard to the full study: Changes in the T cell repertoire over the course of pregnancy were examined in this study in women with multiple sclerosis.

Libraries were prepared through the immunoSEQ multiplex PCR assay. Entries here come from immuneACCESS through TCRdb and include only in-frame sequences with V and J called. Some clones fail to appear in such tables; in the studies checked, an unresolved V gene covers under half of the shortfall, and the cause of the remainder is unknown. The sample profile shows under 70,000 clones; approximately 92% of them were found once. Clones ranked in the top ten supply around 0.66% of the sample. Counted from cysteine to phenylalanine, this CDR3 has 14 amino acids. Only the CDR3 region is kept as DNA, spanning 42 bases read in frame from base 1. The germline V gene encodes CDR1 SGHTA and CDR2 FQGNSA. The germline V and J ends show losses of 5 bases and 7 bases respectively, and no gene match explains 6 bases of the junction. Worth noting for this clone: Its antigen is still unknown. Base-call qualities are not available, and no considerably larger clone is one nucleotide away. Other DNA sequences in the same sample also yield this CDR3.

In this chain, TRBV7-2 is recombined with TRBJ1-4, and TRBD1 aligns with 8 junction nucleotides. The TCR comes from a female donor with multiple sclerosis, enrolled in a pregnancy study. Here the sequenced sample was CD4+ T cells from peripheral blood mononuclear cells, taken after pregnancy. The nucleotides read TGTGCCAGCAGCCCTGGACAGGGTGGTGAAAAACTGTTTTTT. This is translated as CASSPGQGGEKLFF.